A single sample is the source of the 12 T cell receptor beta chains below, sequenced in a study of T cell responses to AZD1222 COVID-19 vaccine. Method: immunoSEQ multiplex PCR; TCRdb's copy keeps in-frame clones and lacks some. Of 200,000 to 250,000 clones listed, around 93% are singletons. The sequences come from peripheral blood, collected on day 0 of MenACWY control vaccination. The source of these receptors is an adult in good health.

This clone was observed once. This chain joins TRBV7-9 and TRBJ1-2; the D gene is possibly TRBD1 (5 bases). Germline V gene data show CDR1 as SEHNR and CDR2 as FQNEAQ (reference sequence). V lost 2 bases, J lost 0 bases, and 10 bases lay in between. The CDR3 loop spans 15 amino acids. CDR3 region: CASSLTQGANYGYTF. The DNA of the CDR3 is TGTGCCAGCAGCTTAACCCAGGGTGCTAACTATGGCTACACCTTC. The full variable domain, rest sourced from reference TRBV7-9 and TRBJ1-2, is DTGVSQNPRHKITKRGQNVTFRCDPISEHNRLYWYRQTLGQGPEFLTYFQNEAQLEKSRLLSDRFSAERPKGSFSTLEIQRTEQGDSAMYLCASSLTQGANYGYTFGSGTRLTVV.

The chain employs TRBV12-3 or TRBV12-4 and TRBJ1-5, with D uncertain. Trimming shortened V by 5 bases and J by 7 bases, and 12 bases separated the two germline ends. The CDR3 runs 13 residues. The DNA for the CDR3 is TGTGCCAGCAGTCTAGTGGACGAGCAGCCCCAGCATTTT. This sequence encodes CASSLVDEQPQHF.

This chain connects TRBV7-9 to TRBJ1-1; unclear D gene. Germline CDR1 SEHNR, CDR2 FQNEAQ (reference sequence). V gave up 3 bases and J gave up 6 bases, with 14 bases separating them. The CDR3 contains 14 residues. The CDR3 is CASSLLPADPEAFF. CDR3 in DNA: TGTGCCAGCAGCTTGCTCCCAGCGGACCCTGAAGCTTTCTTT.

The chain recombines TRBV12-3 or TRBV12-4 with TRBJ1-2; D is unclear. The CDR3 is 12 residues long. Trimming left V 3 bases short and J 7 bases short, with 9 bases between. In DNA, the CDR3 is TGTGCCAGCAGTTTCCAGGTTGGTGGCTACACCTTC. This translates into CASSFQVGGYTF.

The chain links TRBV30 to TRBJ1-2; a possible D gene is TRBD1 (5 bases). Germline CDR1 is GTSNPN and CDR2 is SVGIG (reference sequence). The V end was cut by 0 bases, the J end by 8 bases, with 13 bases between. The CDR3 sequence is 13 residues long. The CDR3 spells CAWSVGGGGGYTF. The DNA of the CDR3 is TGTGCCTGGAGTGTTGGCGGCGGGGGAGGCTACACCTTC. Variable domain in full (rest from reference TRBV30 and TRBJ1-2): SQTIHQWPATLVQPVGSPLSLECTVEGTSNPNLYWYRQAAGRGLQLLFYSVGIGQISSEVPQNLSASRPQDRQFILSSKKLLLSDSGFYLCAWSVGGGGGYTFGSGTRLTVV.

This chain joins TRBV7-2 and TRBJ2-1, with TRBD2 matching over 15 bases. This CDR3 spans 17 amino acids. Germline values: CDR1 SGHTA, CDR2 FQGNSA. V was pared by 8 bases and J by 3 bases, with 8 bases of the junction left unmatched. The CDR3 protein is CASPAGLAGGRYNEQFF. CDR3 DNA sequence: TGTGCCAGCCCTGCGGGACTAGCGGGGGGCCGCTACAATGAGCAGTTCTTC. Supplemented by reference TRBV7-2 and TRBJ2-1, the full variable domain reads GAGVSQSPSNKVTEKGKDVELRCDPISGHTALYWYRQSLGQGLEFLIYFQGNSAPDKSGLPSDRFSAERTGGSVSTLTIQRTQQEDSAVYLCASPAGLAGGRYNEQFFGPGTRLTVL.

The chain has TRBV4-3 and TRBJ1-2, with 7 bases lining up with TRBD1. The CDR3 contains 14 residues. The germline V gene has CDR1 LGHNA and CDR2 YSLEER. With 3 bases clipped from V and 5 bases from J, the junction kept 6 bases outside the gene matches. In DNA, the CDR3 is TGCGCCAGCAGCCAGAGGACAGGATTTTATGGCTACACCTTC. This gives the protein CASSQRTGFYGYTF.

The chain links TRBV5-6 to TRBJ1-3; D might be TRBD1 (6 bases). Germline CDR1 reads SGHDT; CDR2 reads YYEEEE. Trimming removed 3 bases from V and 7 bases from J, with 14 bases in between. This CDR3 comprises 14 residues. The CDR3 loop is CASSSQGTVNTIYF. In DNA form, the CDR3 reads TGTGCCAGCAGCTCACAGGGTACGGTTAACACCATATATTTT.

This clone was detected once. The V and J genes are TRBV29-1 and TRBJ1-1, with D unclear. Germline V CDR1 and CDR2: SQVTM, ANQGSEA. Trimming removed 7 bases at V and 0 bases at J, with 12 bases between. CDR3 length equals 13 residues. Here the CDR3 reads CSANGILNTEAFF. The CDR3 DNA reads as TGCAGCGCAAATGGCATCTTGAACACTGAAGCTTTCTTT.

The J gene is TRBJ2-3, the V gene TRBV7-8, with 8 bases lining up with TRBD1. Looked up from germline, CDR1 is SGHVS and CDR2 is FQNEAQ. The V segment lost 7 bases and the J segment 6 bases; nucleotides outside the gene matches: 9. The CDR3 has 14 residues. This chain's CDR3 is CASIPRQGQDTQYF. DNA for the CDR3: TGTGCCAGCATCCCGAGACAGGGGCAGGATACGCAGTATTTT.

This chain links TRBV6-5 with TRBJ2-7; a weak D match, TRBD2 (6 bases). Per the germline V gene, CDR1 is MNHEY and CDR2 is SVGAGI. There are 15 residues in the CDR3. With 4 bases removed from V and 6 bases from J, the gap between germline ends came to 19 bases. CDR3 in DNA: TGTGCCAGCAGTTGGCAGTCGACGGGGGTATCCGAGCAGTACTTC. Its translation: CASSWQSTGVSEQYF.

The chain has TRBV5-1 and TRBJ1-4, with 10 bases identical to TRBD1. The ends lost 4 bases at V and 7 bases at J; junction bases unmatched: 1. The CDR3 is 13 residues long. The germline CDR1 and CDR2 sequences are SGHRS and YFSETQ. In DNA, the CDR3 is TGCGCCAGCAGCAGGGACAGGGGTGAAAAACTGTTTTTT. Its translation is CASSRDRGEKLFF.